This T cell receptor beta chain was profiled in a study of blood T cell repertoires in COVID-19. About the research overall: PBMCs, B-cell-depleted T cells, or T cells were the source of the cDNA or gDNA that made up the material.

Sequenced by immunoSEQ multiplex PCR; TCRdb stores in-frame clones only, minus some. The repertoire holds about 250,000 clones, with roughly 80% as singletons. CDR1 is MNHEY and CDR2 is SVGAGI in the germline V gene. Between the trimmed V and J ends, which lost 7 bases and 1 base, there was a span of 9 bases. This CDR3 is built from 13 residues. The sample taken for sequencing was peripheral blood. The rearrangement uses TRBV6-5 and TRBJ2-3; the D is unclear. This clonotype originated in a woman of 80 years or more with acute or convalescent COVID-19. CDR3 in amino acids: CASTQTGTDTQYF. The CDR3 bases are TGTGCCAGCACCCAGACTGGCACAGATACGCAGTATTTT.